This T cell receptor (beta chain) was identified in a study of cytomegalovirus exposure and HLA in healthy donors. Study-level findings and limits: Among the CMV-associated chains, a few were confirmed in vitro as specific for CMV antigens. Most observed TCR sequences were rare, whereas some public TCRs were detected in many donors.

A multiplex PCR was run with 60 Vbeta primers and 13 Jbeta primers. Authors' processing steps: About 12 million of 65 million to 95 million unique TCR beta chains were shared, per a later count. Only in-frame clones appear in the TCRdb table, and some are missing; sequencing was by immunoSEQ multiplex PCR. The DNA gave D and trimming, while V, J and clone size come from that table. Here the sample spans some 150,000 clones, more than 65% being singletons. The CDR3 is made up of 15 amino acids. Germline V gene data show CDR1 as MNHEY and CDR2 as SVGAGI. The J segment lost 6 bases and the V segment lost 2 bases, leaving 5 bases of the junction unmatched. Concerning this clone itself: Antigen specificity is unknown.

This chain connects TRBV6-5 to TRBJ2-1; 9 bases are shared with TRBD2. Specimen: PBMCs. This clonotype was sampled from a woman aged 25 to 45 in good health and CMV-seronegative. In DNA form, the CDR3 reads TGTGCCAGCAGTTACAGTCTAGCGGGAATCAATGAGCAGTTCTTC. Translation: CASSYSLAGINEQFF.